One and the same sample provided the 21 T cell receptor beta chains below, sequenced in a study of EBV T-cell therapy then PD-1 blockade in nasopharyngeal carcinoma. Noted time point: 266 days after commencement of treatment, after nivolumab therapy. Stated treatment: AdE1-LMPpoly-expanded autologous EBV-specific T-cell therapy followed by anti-PD-1 nivolumab. TCRdb's copy holds only in-frame clones and misses some; the assay was immunoSEQ multiplex PCR. This table has fewer than 25,000 clones, around 80% appearing once. For these TCRs, the target antigens are not known. The input for sequencing was CD8+ T cells from blood, taken between days 200 and 300 from a patient whose treatment included autologous EBV-specific T cells and nivolumab. The receptors originated from a man aged 40-50 years with nasopharyngeal carcinoma.

The CDR3: CASSQETGALGTQYF. DNA for the CDR3: TGCGCCAGCAGCCAAGAAACGGGGGCCTTAGGGACCCAGTACTTC. The J gene is TRBJ2-5, the V gene TRBV4-1; D is tentatively TRBD1 or TRBD2 (6 bases each). Germline CDR1 and CDR2: MGHRA and YSYEKL. The V and J ends lost 0 bases and 7 bases respectively, with 15 bases between them. There are 15 residues in the CDR3.

The chain combines TRBV9 with TRBJ2-6; 8 bases map to TRBD1. From germline, CDR1 is SGDLS and CDR2 YYNGEE. V lost 7 bases, J lost 0 bases, and 3 bases stayed unmatched. CDR3 size: 15 residues. The CDR3 bases are TGTGCCAGCGGGGACAGGTCCTCTGGGGCCAACGTCCTGACTTTC. Its protein product is CASGDRSSGANVLTF.

V usage is TRBV10-1 and J usage is TRBJ2-7; 8 bases align to TRBD1. This CDR3 spans 16 amino acids. In germline, CDR1 is WNHNN, CDR2 SYGVQD (reference sequence). V trimming: 2 bases; J trimming: 0 bases; junction bases outside the gene matches: 6. CDR3 in DNA: TGCGCCAGCAGTGAGAACCGGGACAGGAGCTCCTACGAGCAGTACTTC. It specifies CASSENRDRSSYEQYF.

This chain connects TRBV27 to TRBJ2-1; 7 bases are shared with TRBD2. V dropped 6 bases and J dropped 7; count of bases not matched to a gene: 6. Germline values: CDR1 MNHEY, CDR2 SMNVEV (reference sequence). CDR3 size: 13 residues. CDR3 bases: TGTGCCAGCAGAGTAGCGGGTAAGAATGAGCAGTTCTTC. Its translation: CASRVAGKNEQFF.

The chain recombines TRBV7-3 with TRBJ2-7; D not resolved. Trimming cost V 10 bases and J 5 bases, with 12 bases left between them. Germline V gene lookup returns CDR1 SGHTA and CDR2 FQGTGA. The CDR3 sequence is 11 residues long. The CDR3 nucleotides are TGTGCCACCAACGGTGGCCACGAGCAGTACTTC. Its translation: CATNGGHEQYF.

The chain uses TRBV4-3 and TRBJ1-6; D unclear. The CDR3 spans 14 residues. V lost 0 bases, J lost 14 bases, and 14 bases lay in between. Germline CDR1 is LGHNA and CDR2 is YSLEER. The CDR3 DNA sequence: TGCGCCAGCAGCCAAGATCTACCTGGCCCAGCCCTCCACTTT. Translated, it gives CASSQDLPGPALHF.

V is TRBV18 and J is TRBJ1-6; no firm D call. Germline lookup yields CDR1 KGHSH and CDR2 LQKENI. The CDR3 loop spans 17 amino acids. Trimming cost V 4 bases and J 0 bases, with 13 bases left between them. The CDR3 region has the DNA TGTGCCAGCTCACTGTGGTTGGGGAGCTCCTATAATTCACCCCTCCACTTT. It translates to CASSLWLGSSYNSPLHF.

In this sample, this clone turned up once. The chain uses TRBV18 and TRBJ2-7; D is unresolved. The germline gives CDR1 KGHSH, CDR2 LQKENI. The CDR3 spans 12 residues. Trimming shortened V by 4 bases and J by 4 bases, and 8 bases separated the two germline ends. This chain's CDR3 is CASSLVVYEQYF. DNA for the CDR3: TGTGCCAGCTCACTGGTAGTTTACGAGCAGTACTTC.

The chain uses TRBV4-3 and TRBJ1-1; D possibly corresponds to TRBD1 (6 bases). The V end lost 5 bases, the J end lost 1 base, and 20 bases lay between the germline ends. The CDR3 has 17 residues. The germline gives CDR1 LGHNA, CDR2 YSLEER. In nucleotides, the CDR3 is TGCGCCAGCAGCTCGACGACGACAGGAGGATCGAACACTGAAGCTTTCTTT. Translating gives CASSSTTTGGSNTEAFF.

V usage is TRBV4-2 and J usage is TRBJ2-7; TRBD2 matches at 11 bases. Germline CDR1 reads LGHNA; CDR2 reads YNFKEQ. V dropped 2 bases and J dropped 6; count of bases not matched to a gene: 6. The CDR3 is 15 residues long. The CDR3 region has the DNA TGTGCCAGCAGCCAACACACCGGGACTAGCGGCGAGCAGTACTTC. This gives the protein CASSQHTGTSGEQYF.

The V and J genes are TRBV2 and TRBJ1-5; perhaps TRBD1 as D (6 bases). Looked up from germline, CDR1 is SNHLY and CDR2 is FYNNEI. The CDR3 has 15 residues. Trimming removed 4 bases at V and 0 bases at J, with 10 bases between. CDR3 sequence reads: CASSVRQDSNQPQHF. CDR3 DNA sequence: TGTGCCAGCAGTGTCCGACAGGATAGCAATCAGCCCCAGCATTTT.

The V and J genes are TRBV19 and TRBJ1-2; D perhaps matches TRBD1 (6 bases). The V gene's germline CDR1 is LNHDA and CDR2 SQIVND (reference sequence). Trimming left V 5 bases short and J 5 bases short, with 18 bases between. CDR3 length equals 15 residues. The CDR3 DNA sequence: TGTGCCAGTAGTCCGTGGACAGCCCCGGCGTATGGCTACACCTTC. Its protein is CASSPWTAPAYGYTF.

This clone appeared once. This sequence joins TRBV4-3 and TRBJ1-2, with 8 bases aligning to TRBD1. Trimming took 1 base from V and 4 from J; bases not matched to a gene: 5. CDR1 LGHNA and CDR2 YSLEER come from the germline V gene. The CDR3 has 15 residues. The CDR3 here is CASSQATGEAYGYTF. The DNA for the CDR3 is TGCGCCAGCAGCCAAGCGACAGGGGAAGCCTATGGCTACACCTTC.

The J gene is TRBJ1-2, the V gene TRBV6-2 or TRBV6-3; 7 nucleotides match TRBD1. J lost 4 bases, V lost 0 bases, and 2 bases had no gene match. CDR1 is MNHEY and CDR2 is SVGEGT in the germline V gene. This CDR3 contains 14 residues. CDR3 nucleotide sequence: TGTGCCAGCAGTTACTCGGGACAGACCTATGGCTACACCTTC. This translates into CASSYSGQTYGYTF.

V usage is TRBV6-5 and J usage is TRBJ1-1; 7 bases fit TRBD1. V trimming: 2 bases; J trimming: 1 base; junction bases outside the gene matches: 4. The CDR3 is 15 residues long. CDR1 and CDR2 (germline): MNHEY, SVGAGI. CDR3 bases: TGTGCCAGCAGTTACAAATACAGGGGGAACACTGAAGCTTTCTTT. Translated, it gives CASSYKYRGNTEAFF.

The gene calls are TRBV7-8 and TRBJ2-7, with D uncertain. Germline V gene lookup returns CDR1 SGHVS and CDR2 FQNEAQ. This CDR3 spans 11 amino acids. The V end was cut by 4 bases, the J end by 7 bases, with 8 bases between. CDR3 loop: CASSSSREQYF. In DNA form, the CDR3 reads TGTGCCAGCAGCTCATCTCGGGAGCAGTACTTC.

The rearrangement links TRBV19 to TRBJ2-7; TRBD1 agrees at 8 bases. This CDR3 is built from 13 residues. Germline trimming cut 1 base from V and 4 bases from J; bases unmatched to any gene: 0. CDR1 and CDR2 from the germline V gene are LNHDA and SQIVND (reference sequence). This CDR3 reads CASSIGQGYEQYF. Here the CDR3 DNA reads TGTGCCAGTAGTATAGGACAGGGGTACGAGCAGTACTTC.

The chain links TRBV4-3 to TRBJ2-7; unclear D gene. This CDR3 is 15 amino acids long. V lost 4 bases and J 0 bases, leaving 13 bases between the germline ends. Germline-derived CDR1 and CDR2 are LGHNA and YSLEER. The CDR3 region is CASSPASISSYEQYF. In DNA form, the CDR3 reads TGCGCCAGCAGCCCTGCGAGCATTAGCTCCTACGAGCAGTACTTC.

The count of this clone is one. The chain combines TRBV4-3 with TRBJ2-2; 7 bases align to TRBD1. The V gene's germline CDR1 is LGHNA and CDR2 YSLEER. The CDR3 consists of 16 residues. J gave up 3 bases and V 1 base, and 5 bases lay outside the gene matches. The CDR3 loop is CASSQVETGYTGELFF. Written as DNA, the CDR3 is TGCGCCAGCAGCCAAGTAGAGACAGGGTACACCGGGGAGCTGTTTTTT.

J is TRBJ2-4 and V is TRBV6-6; D is uncertain. V was shortened by 5 bases and J by 4 bases, with 12 bases between the two germline ends. The CDR3 consists of 14 residues. In germline, CDR1 is MNHNY, CDR2 SVGAGI (reference sequence). The CDR3 is CASSRDRLKNIQYF. CDR3 nucleotide sequence: TGTGCCAGCAGTCGTGATCGCCTAAAAAACATTCAGTACTTC.

This clone was counted once. The J gene is TRBJ2-7, the V gene TRBV5-6, with TRBD1 as a possible D gene (6 bases). With 0 bases removed from V and 1 base from J, the gap between germline ends came to 8 bases. Germline V gene sequence: CDR1 SGHDT, CDR2 YYEEEE. This CDR3 has 14 amino acids. The CDR3 reads CASSLGGQSYEQYF. CDR3 nucleotide sequence: TGTGCCAGCAGCTTGGGAGGACAGTCCTACGAGCAGTACTTC.